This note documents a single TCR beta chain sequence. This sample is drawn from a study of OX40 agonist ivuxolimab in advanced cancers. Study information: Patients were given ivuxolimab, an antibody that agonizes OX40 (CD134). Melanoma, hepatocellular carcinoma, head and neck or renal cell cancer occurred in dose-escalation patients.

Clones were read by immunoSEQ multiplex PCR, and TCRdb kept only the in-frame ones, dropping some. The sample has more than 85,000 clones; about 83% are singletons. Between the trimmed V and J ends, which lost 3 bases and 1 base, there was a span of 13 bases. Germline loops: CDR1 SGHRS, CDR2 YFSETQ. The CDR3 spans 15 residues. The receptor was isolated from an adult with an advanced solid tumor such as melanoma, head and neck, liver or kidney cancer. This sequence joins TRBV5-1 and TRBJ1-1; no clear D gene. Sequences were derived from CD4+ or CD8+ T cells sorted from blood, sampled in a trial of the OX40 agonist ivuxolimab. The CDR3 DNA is TGCGCCAGCAGCTACCCGGGTAGTAGGAACACTGAAGCTTTCTTT. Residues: CASSYPGSRNTEAFF.